What follows is one T cell receptor (beta chain) and its context. This clonotype has at least ten counts. Its specific antigen is unknown. No much larger clone is present one base from it, and per-base qualities are unavailable. The TCR beta CDR3 regions were amplified from the RNA transcripts. A first-round RT-PCR of the TCR CDR3 used the HTBI primer set with the Qiagen OneStep RT-PCR kit. Libraries were constructed in a second round of multiplex PCR, after which size selection and purification were carried out. The libraries were sequenced on an Illumina HiSeq2000 using paired-end 100 bp reads. The paper's data handling went like this. SOAPnuke was used to process the raw data, with reads discarded if the reads contained adapters or uncalled bases, had a mean Phred below 15, or lacked an exact constant-primer or identifier match. COPE v1.2.5 was used to merge the high-quality paired reads, and each unique nucleotide sequence was defined as a clonotype. MiTCR v1.1 was used to align the clonotypes against IMGT TRBV, TRBD and TRBJ reference segments. Only V-J combinations with frequency above 0.0001, covering 99% to 99.2% of repertoires, were analysed. A TCS score was defined as the ratio between F50 (clonal expansion) and ExV (chaos), using BLOSUM62-based TCRdist between CDR3 peptides within each V-J. Welch's t-statistics and random forest reduced several hundred V-J features to fewer than 15, which were used in a naive Bayes classifier (R e1071). TCRdb redid the processing of the public reads, applying fastp at Q25 and MiXCR, and retained in-frame beta chains. Every entry covers one CDR3 protein and lists the most common genes and DNA from its rows. The V and J calls follow TCRdb's processing rather than the paper's. In this sample the table shows roughly 380,000 distinct CDR3 sequences, roughly an eighth of which occur a single time. The ten top clones hold 5.3% of the sample.

Graves' hyperthyroidism was defined as stable when no progression to ophthalmopathy occurred over 18 months of follow-up. Hyperthyroidism patients were aged 18 to 65 years and newly diagnosed, with disease duration of less than 2 months. Exclusion was applied to patients with uncontrolled infections, other autoimmune diseases, pregnancy or lactation. Diagnoses relied on clinical symptoms, serum thyroxine and TRAb, thyroid ultrasound and orbital computed tomography. Ficoll-Paque density gradient centrifugation was used to isolate PBMCs from about 9 ml of fresh peripheral blood. Total RNA was extracted with Trizol reagent, and quality was checked on an Agilent 2100 Bioanalyzer. The data were obtained in a study of T cells in Graves' hyperthyroidism and ophthalmopathy (dated by TCRdb to the late 2010s). Regarding the complete study: Peripheral blood samples were taken at initial diagnosis, before any treatment was given. To identify TCR V-J signatures that set the groups apart, the researchers used a discovery cohort of 95 to 100 patients, made up of 40 to 45 with Graves' ophthalmopathy and some 60 with stable Graves' hyperthyroidism. An independent validation cohort of around 20 hyperthyroidism patients and approximately 17 patients who later progressed to ophthalmopathy tested prospective prediction of ophthalmopathy. The approximately 98 discovery patients were randomly divided into training and test sets at a 7:3 ratio. The study also compared thyroid tissue and blood T-cell repertoires from several Graves' hyperthyroidism patients. Once sampling was done, hyperthyroidism patients were given methimazole at a starting dose of 30 mg daily, whereas ophthalmopathy patients were given high-dose intravenous methylprednisolone. The paper reports TCR Vbeta CDR3 sequencing of roughly 140 peripheral blood samples: fewer than 50 ophthalmopathy, roughly 74 hyperthyroidism and around 17 progressor patients. The full study reports these points: A model built on a 13 V-J signature distinguished ophthalmopathy from stable hyperthyroidism, reaching 85% to 90% sensitivity and 81.08% specificity in cross-validation and 80%/75% in testing. Most expanded thyroid clonotypes (frequency above 0.001) were also detected in blood, suggesting blood repertoires may reflect thyroid immune responses. In validation, the model predicted progression to ophthalmopathy a median of 6.5 months before onset, with 70% to 71% sensitivity and nearly 75% specificity. Sample size was not statistically predetermined, and investigators were not blinded to group allocation.

The CDR3 starts with the cysteine, ends with the phenylalanine, and has 17 residues. The sequence is cut down to CDR3 DNA, 51 bases in frame from base 1. From V the trimming removes 2 bases and from J it removes 6 bases, while the gene matches leave 15 bases of the junction unaccounted for. CDR1 and CDR2, per the germline V gene (reference sequence), are DFQATT and SNEGSKA. The sequencing input was blood. This chain joins TRBV20-1 to TRBJ1-5; 8 central bases correspond to TRBD1. The sequence was collected from a woman younger than 30 with Graves' hyperthyroidism. The nucleotide sequence reads TGCAGTGCTAGATCCCGGCAGGGGGCAGCTGACAGTCAGCCCCAGCATTTT. Its translation reads: CSARSRQGAADSQPQHF.